Below, 32 T cell receptor beta chains from the same sample are listed, as sequenced in a study of blood T cell repertoires in COVID-19. Clones were read by immunoSEQ multiplex PCR, and TCRdb kept only the in-frame ones, dropping some. The sample lists about 86,000 clones, 75% to 90% occurring once. Sequencing was carried out using peripheral blood. The receptors shown here come from a woman older than 75 with active or convalescent COVID-19.

This clone was seen only a few times. The chain has TRBV24-1 and TRBJ2-1; 11 bases align to TRBD1. Germline loops: CDR1 KGHDR, CDR2 SFDVKD. V shed 5 bases, J shed 7 bases, and the junction held 9 bases outside the gene matches. The CDR3 spans 16 residues. CDR3 DNA: TGTGCCACCAGTGCCCTCTGGGACAGGGGGAAAAATGAGCAGTTCTTC. Its translation: CATSALWDRGKNEQFF.

There are a few counts of this clone. The genes are TRBV5-1 and TRBJ1-6; D is possibly TRBD1 (5 bases). The V gene lost 0 bases and the J gene lost 9 bases, with 16 bases spanning the gap. The CDR3 runs to 16 residues. Germline lookup yields CDR1 SGHRS and CDR2 YFSETQ. CDR3 protein: CASSLGEGYGFSPLHF. The DNA of the CDR3 is TGCGCCAGCAGCTTGGGGGAGGGGTACGGCTTTTCACCCCTCCACTTT.

J is TRBJ2-2 and V is TRBV5-1; 12 nucleotides agree with TRBD2. This CDR3 is built from 18 residues. Germline assignment: CDR1 SGHRS and CDR2 YFSETQ. V was clipped by 0 bases and J by 4 bases; unmatched bases: 7. The CDR3 DNA reads as TGCGCCAGCAGCTTGGGGACTAGCGGGAATTCGGGCACCGGGGAGCTGTTTTTT. It is translated as CASSLGTSGNSGTGELFF. The full variable domain, its missing parts supplied by reference TRBV5-1 and TRBJ2-2, is KAGVTQTPRYLIKTRGQQVTLSCSPISGHRSVSWYQQTPGQGLQFLFEYFSETQRNKGNFPGRFSGRQFSNSRSEMNVSTLELGDSALYLCASSLGTSGNSGTGELFFGEGSRLTVL.

This chain links TRBV3-1 (or the pseudogene TRBV3-2) with TRBJ1-2; D might be TRBD1 (5 bases). V lost 0 bases, J lost 4 bases, and 12 bases lay in between. Germline-derived CDR1 and CDR2 are LGHDT and YNNKEL (reference sequence). The length of the CDR3 is 15 residues. The CDR3 spells CASSQDLGQPYGYTF. The CDR3 region has the DNA TGTGCCAGCAGCCAAGATTTGGGGCAGCCCTATGGCTACACCTTC.

The rearrangement links TRBV10-3 to TRBJ1-1; no definite D call. Germline CDR1 is ENHRY and CDR2 is SYGVKD. Trimming shortened V by 8 bases and J by 2 bases, and 9 bases separated the two germline ends. This CDR3 region has 12 residues. The CDR3 DNA is TGTGCCATCGCCGAGGGCAACACTGAAGCTTTCTTT. This gives the protein CAIAEGNTEAFF.

This sequence joins TRBV28 and TRBJ1-3; perhaps TRBD1 as D (6 bases). The CDR3 extends over 15 amino acids. Trimming removed 6 bases at V and 0 bases at J, with 12 bases between. CDR1 and CDR2 (germline): MDHEN, SYDVKM. The CDR3 DNA sequence: TGTGCCAGCAGGTACGGGACACCCTCTGGAAACACCATATATTTT. Translation gives CASRYGTPSGNTIYF. Full variable domain (outside the CDR3, taken from reference TRBV28 and TRBJ1-3): DVKVTQSSRYLVKRTGEKVFLECVQDMDHENMFWYRQDPGLGLRLIYFSYDVKMKEKGDIPEGYSVSREKKERFSLILESASTNQTSMYLCASRYGTPSGNTIYFGEGSWLTVV.

V usage is TRBV29-1 and J usage is TRBJ2-3; possibly TRBD1 for D (6 bases). Germline V gene data show CDR1 as SQVTM and CDR2 as ANQGSEA. This CDR3 is built from 15 residues. V was shortened by 0 bases and J by 3 bases, with 13 bases between the two germline ends. CDR3 nucleotides: TGCAGCGTTGAAGACCACAGGGATCGGACAGATACGCAGTATTTT. This sequence encodes CSVEDHRDRTDTQYF.

This chain joins TRBV19 and TRBJ2-3; TRBD2 agrees at 8 bases. The V gene's germline CDR1 is LNHDA and CDR2 SQIVND (reference sequence). Trimming at V came to 1 base and at J to 3 bases, leaving 6 bases not matched to a gene. The CDR3 contains 16 residues. CDR3 nucleotide sequence: TGTGCCAGTAGTATAGCCAGCGGGAGAGGGACAGATACGCAGTATTTT. Translation: CASSIASGRGTDTQYF.

V gene TRBV4-1 combines with J gene TRBJ1-4; TRBD1 matches at 8 bases. Germline assignment: CDR1 MGHRA and CDR2 YSYEKL. Unmatched junction bases numbered 8, after V lost 0 bases and J lost 8 bases. The length of the CDR3 is 16 residues. CDR3 nucleotides: TGCGCCAGCAGCCAAGATCAGGGGGCGCTTTGGGAAAAACTGTTTTTT. Translated: CASSQDQGALWEKLFF.

The genes are TRBV7-6 and TRBJ1-1; the match to TRBD1 covers 7 bases. CDR3 size: 15 residues. The trim removed 4 bases at V and 2 bases at J, leaving 7 bases unmatched. The germline CDR1 and CDR2 sequences are SGHVS and FNYEAQ. The CDR3 reads CASSSSRQGNTEAFF. In nucleotides, the CDR3 is TGTGCCAGCAGCTCATCGCGACAGGGTAACACTGAAGCTTTCTTT.

This sequence joins TRBV24-1 and TRBJ2-7, with D tentatively TRBD1 (6 bases). Trimming removed 4 bases at V and 2 bases at J, with 14 bases between. The CDR3 extends over 15 amino acids. Germline V gene data show CDR1 as KGHDR and CDR2 as SFDVKD. The CDR3 loop reads CATSEVTGTTYEQYF. The DNA of the CDR3 is TGTGCCACCAGTGAAGTTACCGGGACAACCTACGAGCAGTACTTC.

The gene calls are TRBV11-2 and TRBJ2-7; TRBD1 matches 8 bases. Trimming cost V 5 bases and J 7 bases; bases outside gene matches: 13. The CDR3 is 15 amino acids. Germline loops: CDR1 SGHAT, CDR2 FQNNGV. CDR3 coding DNA: TGTGCCAGCAGCCGAGGGCAGGGGGCGCGGTGGGAGCAGTACTTC. Its translation: CASSRGQGARWEQYF.

The chain has TRBV4-3 and TRBJ2-2, with D perhaps TRBD2 (5 bases). Trimming left V 4 bases short and J 4 bases short, with 13 bases between. Per the germline V gene, CDR1 is LGHNA and CDR2 is YSLEER. The CDR3 has 15 amino acids. Here the CDR3 reads CASSLRRSGTGELFF. The CDR3, as DNA: TGCGCCAGCAGCCTGCGGAGGAGCGGCACCGGGGAGCTGTTTTTT.

This rearrangement joins TRBV5-6 to TRBJ1-1; perhaps TRBD1 as D (6 bases). Germline values: CDR1 SGHDT, CDR2 YYEEEE. CDR3 length: 14 residues. V dropped 4 bases and J dropped 2 bases, with 12 bases sitting between them. CDR3 nucleotide sequence: TGTGCCAGCAGCCCCGACAGGTCAAACACTGAAGCTTTCTTT. Its translation: CASSPDRSNTEAFF.

The CDR3 DNA is TGTGCCAGTAGTCCCGGGACAGACCTAAACATTCAGTACTTC. This sequence encodes CASSPGTDLNIQYF. This chain joins TRBV19 and TRBJ2-4; 7 bases line up with TRBD1. J was trimmed by 6 bases and V by 5 bases; bases with no gene match: 7. The CDR3 extends over 14 amino acids. Germline values: CDR1 LNHDA, CDR2 SQIVND (reference sequence).

The rearrangement uses TRBV5-4 and TRBJ1-4, with a tentative D call TRBD1 (6 bases). The CDR3 runs to 14 residues. CDR1 SGHNT and CDR2 YYREEE come from the germline V gene (reference sequence). Trimming took 2 bases from V and 1 from J, leaving 6 bases between them. The DNA for the CDR3 is TGTGCCAGCAGCTTACAGGGAACTAATGAAAAACTGTTTTTT. Translation: CASSLQGTNEKLFF.

The rearrangement links TRBV5-1 to TRBJ1-4; maybe TRBD1 (5 bases). CDR1 and CDR2 from the germline V gene are SGHRS and YFSETQ. This CDR3 is built from 15 residues. Between the trimmed V and J ends, which lost 4 bases and 0 bases, there was a span of 10 bases. Here the CDR3 reads CASSQTVSTNEKLFF. As DNA, the CDR3 is TGCGCCAGCAGCCAGACAGTCTCAACTAATGAAAAACTGTTTTTT. Supplemented by reference TRBV5-1 and TRBJ1-4, the full variable domain reads KAGVTQTPRYLIKTRGQQVTLSCSPISGHRSVSWYQQTPGQGLQFLFEYFSETQRNKGNFPGRFSGRQFSNSRSEMNVSTLELGDSALYLCASSQTVSTNEKLFFGSGTQLSVL.

This clone was seen repeatedly, ten times or more. The V and J genes are TRBV29-1 and TRBJ2-7; 8 nucleotides match TRBD2. This CDR3 has 13 residues. Germline trimming cut 5 bases from V and 6 bases from J; bases unmatched to any gene: 9. The germline gives CDR1 SQVTM, CDR2 ANQGSEA. The CDR3, as DNA: TGCAGCGTTCCTCAGACGGCGGGGGGCGAGCAGTACTTC. Amino acids: CSVPQTAGGEQYF.

This clone was counted between two and nine times. The rearrangement uses TRBV3-1 (or the pseudogene TRBV3-2) and TRBJ1-3; no definite D call. Germline V gene sequence: CDR1 LGHDT, CDR2 YNNKEL (reference sequence). The CDR3 spans 14 residues. V gave up 4 bases and J gave up 0 bases, with 7 bases separating them. The CDR3 region has the DNA TGTGCCAGCAGCCGCCTCAGCTCTGGAAACACCATATATTTT. Protein sequence: CASSRLSSGNTIYF.

The chain has TRBV28 and TRBJ1-2; 9 nucleotides agree with TRBD1. The CDR3 totals 12 residues. CDR1 is MDHEN, CDR2 SYDVKM, per germline. J gave up 5 bases and V 9 bases, and 4 bases lay outside the gene matches. The CDR3 bases are TGTGCCAGGGTGGGACAGGGTTATGGCTACACCTTC. Translated: CARVGQGYGYTF.

The J gene is TRBJ2-5, the V gene TRBV6-1; maybe TRBD1 (6 bases). The germline V and J ends were trimmed by 7 bases and 1 base, with 10 bases remaining between them. From germline, CDR1 is MNHNS and CDR2 SASEGT. The CDR3 covers 13 residues. The DNA for the CDR3 is TGTGCCAGCACTTGGACAGTCCAAGAGACCCAGTACTTC. It specifies CASTWTVQETQYF.

The J gene is TRBJ1-1, the V gene TRBV19; D gene unclear. V dropped 7 bases and J dropped 1 base, with 10 bases sitting between them. Germline V lookup: CDR1 LNHDA, CDR2 SQIVND (reference sequence). The CDR3 is 13 amino acids. The CDR3 is CASNSLGNTEAFF. CDR3 nucleotides: TGTGCCAGTAACTCCCTAGGGAACACTGAAGCTTTCTTT.

CDR3 sequence (DNA): TGTGCCTGGAGTGTAGGAGGTAGAGGGGGCGTGCGGGGCTACACCTTC. Its protein product is CAWSVGGRGGVRGYTF. The rearrangement links TRBV30 to TRBJ1-2; TRBD1 agrees at 7 bases. CDR1 and CDR2 from the germline V gene are GTSNPN and SVGIG (reference sequence). The J segment lost 8 bases and the V segment lost 0 bases, leaving 15 bases of the junction unmatched. The CDR3 runs 16 residues.

This chain joins TRBV10-3 and TRBJ1-1; the D gene is possibly TRBD1 (5 bases). Germline assignment: CDR1 ENHRY and CDR2 SYGVKD. Trimming took 6 bases from V and 0 from J, leaving 8 bases between them. CDR3 length: 13 residues. This chain's CDR3 is CAISDSLNTEAFF. CDR3 sequence (DNA): TGTGCCATCAGCGACAGCTTGAACACTGAAGCTTTCTTT.

This clone was seen just once. The chain has TRBV9 and TRBJ2-2; TRBD1 might be the D (6 bases). CDR1 and CDR2 from the germline V gene are SGDLS and YYNGEE. V lost 0 bases and J 2 bases, leaving 11 bases between the germline ends. The CDR3 is 16 amino acids. The CDR3 nucleotides are TGTGCCAGCAGCGTAGCAGGGGCCAAAAACACCGGGGAGCTGTTTTTT. Amino acid sequence: CASSVAGAKNTGELFF.

The chain carries TRBV6-2 or TRBV6-3 and TRBJ2-3, with 8 bases fitting TRBD1. The junction had 4 bases not matched to a gene; V was cut back by 6 bases and J by 5 bases. Germline CDR1 MNHEY, CDR2 SVGEGT. The CDR3 is 13 residues long. Here the CDR3 reads CASSRQGIDTQYF. As DNA, the CDR3 is TGTGCCAGCAGCCGACAGGGGATAGATACGCAGTATTTT.

The V call is TRBV7-2, the J call TRBJ2-1, with 8 bases lining up with TRBD1. The CDR3 has 13 amino acids. The germline V gene encodes CDR1 SGHTA and CDR2 FQGNSA. With 1 base clipped from V and 11 bases from J, the junction kept 4 bases outside the gene matches. The CDR3, as DNA: TGTGCCAGCAGCTTAGGGACAGGGATCAAGCAGTTCTTC. Translating it yields CASSLGTGIKQFF.

The genes are TRBV30 and TRBJ1-6, with a weak D call TRBD1 (6 bases). The CDR3 is 13 residues long. V lost 4 bases and J 7 bases, leaving 11 bases between the germline ends. Germline CDR1 and CDR2: GTSNPN and SVGIG (reference sequence). Here the CDR3 DNA reads TGTGCCTGGACGGAGACAGGCAATTCACCCCTCCACTTT. The encoded protein is CAWTETGNSPLHF. The full variable domain, its missing parts supplied by reference TRBV30 and TRBJ1-6, is SQTIHQWPATLVQPVGSPLSLECTVEGTSNPNLYWYRQAAGRGLQLLFYSVGIGQISSEVPQNLSASRPQDRQFILSSKKLLLSDSGFYLCAWTETGNSPLHFGNGTRLTVT.

The chain couples TRBV30 to TRBJ1-2; D is undetermined. Germline V gene lookup returns CDR1 GTSNPN and CDR2 SVGIG (reference sequence). This CDR3 contains 14 residues. The V gene lost 0 bases and the J gene lost 2 bases, with 10 bases spanning the gap. The DNA for the CDR3 is TGTGCCTGGAGTGTACGGACGGGGAACTATGGCTACACCTTC. This sequence encodes CAWSVRTGNYGYTF.

This chain links TRBV7-3 with TRBJ2-7; perhaps TRBD2 as D (6 bases). The CDR3 contains 14 residues. The V and J ends lost 3 bases and 2 bases respectively, with 11 bases between them. Germline CDR1 is SGHTA and CDR2 is FQGTGA. The CDR3, as DNA: TGTGCCAGCAGCTTTTCGGGGGTTCCCTACGAGCAGTACTTC. Translating gives CASSFSGVPYEQYF.

This chain links TRBV4-1 with TRBJ2-2, with 8 bases fitting TRBD1. The CDR3 is 15 residues long. The germline V gene encodes CDR1 MGHRA and CDR2 YSYEKL. The J segment lost 0 bases and the V segment lost 7 bases, leaving 4 bases of the junction unmatched. DNA for the CDR3: TGCGCCAGCACCCTACAGGGGGCGAACACCGGGGAGCTGTTTTTT. Residues: CASTLQGANTGELFF.

The V and J genes are TRBV3-1 (or the pseudogene TRBV3-2) and TRBJ1-1, with D uncertain. Deletions cut 6 bases from V and 2 bases from J, with 13 bases between. There are 14 residues in the CDR3. Per the germline V gene, CDR1 is LGHDT and CDR2 is YNNKEL (reference sequence). The DNA for the CDR3 is TGTGCCAGCAGTCCAGGTGACCTTAACACTGAAGCTTTCTTT. This encodes CASSPGDLNTEAFF.